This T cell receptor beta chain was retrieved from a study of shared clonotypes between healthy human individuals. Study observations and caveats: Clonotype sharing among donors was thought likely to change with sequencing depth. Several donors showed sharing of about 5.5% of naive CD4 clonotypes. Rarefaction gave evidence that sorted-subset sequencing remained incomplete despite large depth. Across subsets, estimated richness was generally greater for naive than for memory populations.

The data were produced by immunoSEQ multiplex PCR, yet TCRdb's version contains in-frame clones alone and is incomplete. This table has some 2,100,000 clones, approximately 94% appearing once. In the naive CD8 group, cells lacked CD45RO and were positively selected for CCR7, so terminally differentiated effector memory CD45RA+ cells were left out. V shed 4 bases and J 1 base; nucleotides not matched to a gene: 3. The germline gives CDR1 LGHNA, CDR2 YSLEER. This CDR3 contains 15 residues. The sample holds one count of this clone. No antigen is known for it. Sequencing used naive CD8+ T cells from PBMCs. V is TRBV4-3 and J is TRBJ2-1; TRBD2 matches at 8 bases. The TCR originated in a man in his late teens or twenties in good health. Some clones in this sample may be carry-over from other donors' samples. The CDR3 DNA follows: TGCGCCAGCAGCCCCGGGAGGGGATCCTACAATGAGCAGTTCTTC. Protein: CASSPGRGSYNEQFF.